This TCR beta chain was profiled in a study of cytomegalovirus exposure and HLA in healthy donors. Whole-study results and caveats: In most subjects, TCR beta sequences reportedly gave accurate predictions of HLA-A and HLA-B alleles. The classifier reportedly diagnosed cytomegalovirus status with high specificity and sensitivity.

It was with 60 Vbeta and 13 Jbeta primers that the PCR ran. Data came from immunoSEQ multiplex PCR; TCRdb stores just in-frame clones and leaves some out. This sample yields 110,000 or so clones, of which about 83% are seen a single time; roughly 2.7% belongs to the top ten. A few counts support this clone. The antigen is not known. The J segment lost 4 bases and the V segment lost 5 bases, leaving 4 bases of the junction unmatched. Germline loops: CDR1 SGHDT, CDR2 YYEEEE. This CDR3 is built from 13 residues. The sample comprised PBMCs. The sequence came from a female donor in good health and CMV-seronegative. The chain uses TRBV5-6 and TRBJ1-2; 8 bases align to TRBD1. CDR3 amino acids: CASSQGAGYGYTF. The CDR3 DNA follows: TGTGCCAGCAGTCAGGGGGCGGGCTATGGCTACACCTTC.